Here is one T cell receptor (beta chain) with its context. Per the study methods: Amplified reference gene primers provided the basis for estimating nucleated cell counts. TCRdb's copy holds only in-frame clones and misses some; the assay was immunoSEQ multiplex PCR. V and J calls and clone size are those listed in that table; D and trimming were worked out from the DNA. The repertoire consists of more than 95,000 clones, with about four fifths occurring once and the leading ten covering approximately 15%. This entry comes from a study of blood T cell repertoires in COVID-19. The wider study: Some COVID-19 samples were acute and others convalescent; all came from the United States, Italy and Spain.

The sequencing input was peripheral blood. The TCR sequence derives from a woman of 80 years or more with acute or convalescent COVID-19.

The DNA of the CDR3 is TGTGCCAGCAGCTTTTCAGCGGTCATCTCTGGAAACACCATATATTTT. It translates to CASSFSAVISGNTIYF. The J gene is TRBJ1-3, the V gene TRBV5-6, with unresolved D. The CDR3 extends over 16 amino acids. Trimming pared 2 bases from V and 0 bases from J, leaving 12 bases between. Germline V CDR1 and CDR2: SGHDT, YYEEEE.